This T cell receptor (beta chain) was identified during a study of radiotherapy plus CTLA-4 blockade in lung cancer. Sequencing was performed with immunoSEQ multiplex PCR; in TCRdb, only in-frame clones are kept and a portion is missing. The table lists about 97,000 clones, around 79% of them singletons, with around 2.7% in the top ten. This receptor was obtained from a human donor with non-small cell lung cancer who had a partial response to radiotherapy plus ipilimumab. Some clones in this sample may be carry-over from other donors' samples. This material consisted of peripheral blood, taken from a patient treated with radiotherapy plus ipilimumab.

The CDR3 DNA reads as TGTGCCAGCAGCTTAGAAGTTACAGGAGGGTACGAGCAGTACTTC. This gives the protein CASSLEVTGGYEQYF. V usage is TRBV7-2 and J usage is TRBJ2-7; possible D gene TRBD2, 6 bases. V was clipped by 1 base and J by 4 bases, with 14 bases between them. This CDR3 comprises 15 residues. Germline lookup yields CDR1 SGHTA and CDR2 FQGNSA.